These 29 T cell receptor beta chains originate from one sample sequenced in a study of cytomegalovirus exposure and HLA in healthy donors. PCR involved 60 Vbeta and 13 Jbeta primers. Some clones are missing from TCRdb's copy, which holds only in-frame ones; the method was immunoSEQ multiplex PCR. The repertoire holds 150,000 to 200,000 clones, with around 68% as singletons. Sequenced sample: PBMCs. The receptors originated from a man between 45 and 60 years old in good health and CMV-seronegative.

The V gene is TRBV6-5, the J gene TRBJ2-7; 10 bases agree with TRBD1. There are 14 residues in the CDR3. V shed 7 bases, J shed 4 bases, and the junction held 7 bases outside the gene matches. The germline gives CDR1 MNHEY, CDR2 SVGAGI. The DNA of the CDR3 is TGTGCCAGCACCAGACAGGGGGCGCGATACGAGCAGTACTTC. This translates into CASTRQGARYEQYF.

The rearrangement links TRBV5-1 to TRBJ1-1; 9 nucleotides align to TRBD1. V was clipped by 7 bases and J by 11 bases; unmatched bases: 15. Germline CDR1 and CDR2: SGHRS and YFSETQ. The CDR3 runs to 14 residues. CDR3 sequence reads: CASYPGQGKSLAFF. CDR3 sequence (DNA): TGCGCCAGCTACCCCGGACAGGGGAAATCGCTGGCTTTCTTT.

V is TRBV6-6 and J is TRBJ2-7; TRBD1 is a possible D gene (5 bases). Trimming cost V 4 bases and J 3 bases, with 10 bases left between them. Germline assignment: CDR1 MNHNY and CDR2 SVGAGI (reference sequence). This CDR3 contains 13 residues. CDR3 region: CASSLQGLYEQYF. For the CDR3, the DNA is TGTGCCAGCAGTTTGCAGGGCCTCTACGAGCAGTACTTC.

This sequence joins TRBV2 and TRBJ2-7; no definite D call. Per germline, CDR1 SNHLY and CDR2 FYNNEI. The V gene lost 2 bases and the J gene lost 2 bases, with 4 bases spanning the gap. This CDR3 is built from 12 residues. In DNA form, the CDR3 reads TGTGCCAGCAGTGAAAGCCCCTACGAGCAGTACTTC. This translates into CASSESPYEQYF.

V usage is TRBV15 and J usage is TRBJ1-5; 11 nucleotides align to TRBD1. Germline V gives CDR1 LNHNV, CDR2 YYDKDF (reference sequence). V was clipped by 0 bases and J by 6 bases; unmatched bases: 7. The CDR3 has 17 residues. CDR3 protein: CATSRDRGQGAIQPQHF. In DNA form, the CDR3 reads TGTGCCACCAGCAGAGATCGAGGACAGGGGGCGATTCAGCCCCAGCATTTT.

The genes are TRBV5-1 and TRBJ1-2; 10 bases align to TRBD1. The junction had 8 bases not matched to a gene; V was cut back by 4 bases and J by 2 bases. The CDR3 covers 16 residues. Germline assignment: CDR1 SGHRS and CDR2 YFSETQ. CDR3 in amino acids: CASSTHRDRGNYGYTF. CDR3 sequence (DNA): TGCGCCAGCAGCACGCACCGGGACAGGGGAAACTATGGCTACACCTTC.

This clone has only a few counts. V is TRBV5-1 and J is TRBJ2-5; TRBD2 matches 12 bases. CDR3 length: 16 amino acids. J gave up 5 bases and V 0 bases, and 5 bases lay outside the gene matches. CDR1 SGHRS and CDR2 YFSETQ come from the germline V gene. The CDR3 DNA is TGCGCCAGCAGCTTGGGACAGACTAGCGGGGGCGAGACCCAGTACTTC. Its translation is CASSLGQTSGGETQYF.

DNA for the CDR3: TGTGCCAGTAGTACAAGACTAGCGGGATTCACCGGGGAGCTGTTTTTT. Amino acids: CASSTRLAGFTGELFF. The chain couples TRBV19 to TRBJ2-2, with 11 positions matching TRBD2. Germline V lookup: CDR1 LNHDA, CDR2 SQIVND (reference sequence). The junction had 5 bases not matched to a gene; V was cut back by 4 bases and J by 4 bases. This CDR3 contains 16 residues.

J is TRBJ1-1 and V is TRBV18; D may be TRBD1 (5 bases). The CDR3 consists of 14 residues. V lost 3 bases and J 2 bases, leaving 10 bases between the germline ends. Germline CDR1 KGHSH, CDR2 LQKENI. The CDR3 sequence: CASSPRQPNTEAFF. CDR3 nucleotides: TGTGCCAGCTCACCCAGACAGCCAAACACTGAAGCTTTCTTT.

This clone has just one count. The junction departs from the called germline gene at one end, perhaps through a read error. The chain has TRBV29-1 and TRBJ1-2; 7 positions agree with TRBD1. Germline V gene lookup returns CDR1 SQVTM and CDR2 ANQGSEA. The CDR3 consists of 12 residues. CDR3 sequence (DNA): TGCAGCGTTGGGGGACAGCCTTACGCTAACGTCTTC. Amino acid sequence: CSVGGQPYANVF.

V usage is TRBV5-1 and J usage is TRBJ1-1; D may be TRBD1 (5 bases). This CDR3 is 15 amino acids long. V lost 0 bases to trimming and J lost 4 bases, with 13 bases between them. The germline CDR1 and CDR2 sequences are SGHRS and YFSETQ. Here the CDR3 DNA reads TGCGCCAGCAGCTTGGTGTGGGGCATAGGCACTGAAGCTTTCTTT. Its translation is CASSLVWGIGTEAFF.

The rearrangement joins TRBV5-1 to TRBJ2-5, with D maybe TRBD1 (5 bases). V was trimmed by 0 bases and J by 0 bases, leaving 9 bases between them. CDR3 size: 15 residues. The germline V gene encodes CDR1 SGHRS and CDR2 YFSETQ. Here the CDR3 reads CASSLADIYQETQYF. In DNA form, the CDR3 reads TGCGCCAGCAGCTTGGCGGACATTTACCAAGAGACCCAGTACTTC.

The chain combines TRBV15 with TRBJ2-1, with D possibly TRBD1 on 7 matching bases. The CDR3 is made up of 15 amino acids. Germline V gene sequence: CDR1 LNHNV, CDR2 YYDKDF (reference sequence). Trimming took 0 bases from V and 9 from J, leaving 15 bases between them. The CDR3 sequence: CATSREARGDSEQFF. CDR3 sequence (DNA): TGTGCCACCAGCAGAGAGGCCAGGGGGGATAGTGAGCAGTTCTTC.

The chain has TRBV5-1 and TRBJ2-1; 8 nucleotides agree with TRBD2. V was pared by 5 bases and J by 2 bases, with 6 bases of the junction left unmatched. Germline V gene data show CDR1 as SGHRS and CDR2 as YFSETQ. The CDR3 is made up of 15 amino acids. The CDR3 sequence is CASSQSGGTYNEQFF. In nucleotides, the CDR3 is TGCGCCAGCAGTCAGAGCGGGGGAACCTACAATGAGCAGTTCTTC.

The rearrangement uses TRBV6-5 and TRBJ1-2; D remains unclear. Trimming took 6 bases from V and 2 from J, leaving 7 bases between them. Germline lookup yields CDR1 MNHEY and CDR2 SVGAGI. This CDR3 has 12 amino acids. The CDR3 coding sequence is TGTGCCAGCAGAAGACTGAACTATGGCTACACCTTC. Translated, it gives CASRRLNYGYTF.

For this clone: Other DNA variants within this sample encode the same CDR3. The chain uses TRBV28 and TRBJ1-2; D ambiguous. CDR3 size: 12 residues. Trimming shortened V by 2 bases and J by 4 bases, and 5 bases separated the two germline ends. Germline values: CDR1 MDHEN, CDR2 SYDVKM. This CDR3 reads CASSLRSYGYTF. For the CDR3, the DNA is TGTGCCAGCAGTTTAAGGAGCTATGGCTACACCTTC.

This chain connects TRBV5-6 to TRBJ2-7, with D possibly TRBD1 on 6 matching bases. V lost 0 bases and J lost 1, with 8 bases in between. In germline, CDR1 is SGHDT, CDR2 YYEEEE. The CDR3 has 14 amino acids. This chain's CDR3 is CASSLGTVSYEQYF. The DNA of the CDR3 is TGTGCCAGCAGCTTGGGGACAGTATCCTACGAGCAGTACTTC.

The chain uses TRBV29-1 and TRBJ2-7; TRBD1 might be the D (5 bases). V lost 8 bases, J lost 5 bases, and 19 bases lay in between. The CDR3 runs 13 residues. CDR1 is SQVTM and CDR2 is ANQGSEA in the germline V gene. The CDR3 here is CSPPRPTVDEQYF. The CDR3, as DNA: TGCAGCCCTCCCCGCCCGACAGTCGACGAGCAGTACTTC.

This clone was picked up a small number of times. The DNA of the CDR3 is TGTGCCAGCAGCGGGGACAGGGGACGGACTGAAGCTTTCTTT. It is translated as CASSGDRGRTEAFF. The chain uses TRBV11-1 and TRBJ1-1; 10 nucleotides agree with TRBD1. CDR3 size: 14 residues. Germline CDR1 and CDR2: SGHAT and FQDESV (reference sequence). The ends lost 5 bases at V and 5 bases at J; junction bases unmatched: 5. Full variable domain (rest looked up from reference TRBV11-1 and TRBJ1-1): EAEVAQSPRYKITEKSQAVAFWCDPISGHATLYWYRQILGQGPELLVQFQDESVVDDSQLPKDRFSAERLKGVDSTLKIQPAELGDSAMYLCASSGDRGRTEAFFGQGTRLTVV.

The CDR3 here is CASSQDYRGNAYNEQFF. The CDR3 nucleotides are TGCGCCAGCAGCCAAGATTATCGGGGTAACGCCTACAATGAGCAGTTCTTC. This chain joins TRBV4-1 and TRBJ2-1; tentative D call: TRBD2 (5 bases). Between the trimmed V and J ends, which lost 0 bases and 2 bases, there was a span of 14 bases. CDR1 is MGHRA, CDR2 YSYEKL, per germline. The CDR3 has 17 amino acids.

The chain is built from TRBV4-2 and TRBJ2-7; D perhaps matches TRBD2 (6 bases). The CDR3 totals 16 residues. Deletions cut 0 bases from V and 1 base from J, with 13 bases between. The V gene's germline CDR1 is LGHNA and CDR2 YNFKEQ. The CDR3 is CASSQEGAGSSYEQYF. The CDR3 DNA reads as TGTGCCAGCAGCCAAGAAGGGGCGGGGAGTTCCTACGAGCAGTACTTC.

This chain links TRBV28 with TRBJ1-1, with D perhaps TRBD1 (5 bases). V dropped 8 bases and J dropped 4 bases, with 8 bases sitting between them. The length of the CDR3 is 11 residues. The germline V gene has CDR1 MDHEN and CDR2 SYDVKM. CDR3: CASHRSTEAFF. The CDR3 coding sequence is TGTGCCAGCCACAGGAGCACTGAAGCTTTCTTT.

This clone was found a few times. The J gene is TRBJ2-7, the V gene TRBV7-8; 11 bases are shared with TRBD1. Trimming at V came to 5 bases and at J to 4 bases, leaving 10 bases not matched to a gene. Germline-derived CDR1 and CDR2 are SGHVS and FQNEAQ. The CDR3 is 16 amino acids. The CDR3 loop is CASSPGQGAIAYEQYF. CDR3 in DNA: TGTGCCAGCAGCCCCGGACAGGGGGCAATAGCGTACGAGCAGTACTTC.

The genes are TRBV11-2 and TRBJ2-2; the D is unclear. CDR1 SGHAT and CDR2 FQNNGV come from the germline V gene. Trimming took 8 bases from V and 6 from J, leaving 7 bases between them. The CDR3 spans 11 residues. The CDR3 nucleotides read TGTGCCAGCCATACATCCGGGGAGCTGTTTTTT. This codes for CASHTSGELFF.

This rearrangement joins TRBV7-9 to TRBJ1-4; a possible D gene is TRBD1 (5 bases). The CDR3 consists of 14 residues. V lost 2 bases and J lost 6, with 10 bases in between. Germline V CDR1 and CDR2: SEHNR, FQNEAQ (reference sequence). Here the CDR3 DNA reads TGTGCCAGCAGCTTAAGGGGAAGGGATGAAAAACTGTTTTTT. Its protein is CASSLRGRDEKLFF.

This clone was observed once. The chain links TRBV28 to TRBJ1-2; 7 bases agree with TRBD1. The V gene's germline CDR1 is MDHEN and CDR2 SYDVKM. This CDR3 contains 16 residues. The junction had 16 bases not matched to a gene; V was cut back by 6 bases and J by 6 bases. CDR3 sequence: CASSLVGTAVSNGYTF. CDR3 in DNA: TGTGCCAGCAGCTTAGTGGGGACAGCGGTTTCAAATGGCTACACCTTC.

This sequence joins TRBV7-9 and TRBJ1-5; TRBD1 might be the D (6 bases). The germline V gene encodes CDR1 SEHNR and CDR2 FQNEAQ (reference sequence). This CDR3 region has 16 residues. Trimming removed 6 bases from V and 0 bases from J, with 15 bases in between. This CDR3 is CASSSTGTSSNQPQHF. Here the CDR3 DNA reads TGTGCCAGCAGTTCAACCGGGACATCTAGCAATCAGCCCCAGCATTTT.

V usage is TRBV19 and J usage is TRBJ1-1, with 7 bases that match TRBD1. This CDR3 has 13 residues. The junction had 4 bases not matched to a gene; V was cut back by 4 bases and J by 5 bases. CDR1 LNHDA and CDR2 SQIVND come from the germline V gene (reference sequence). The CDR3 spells CASSKGQRTEAFF. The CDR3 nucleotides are TGTGCCAGTAGTAAGGGACAGAGGACTGAAGCTTTCTTT.

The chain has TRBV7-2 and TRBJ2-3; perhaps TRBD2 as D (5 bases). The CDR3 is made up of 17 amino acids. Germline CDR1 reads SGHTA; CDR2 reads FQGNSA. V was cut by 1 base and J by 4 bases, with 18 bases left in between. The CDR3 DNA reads TGTGCCAGCAGCTTAGGAGCCAACCTCGGACTCGCAGATACGCAGTATTTT. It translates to CASSLGANLGLADTQYF.